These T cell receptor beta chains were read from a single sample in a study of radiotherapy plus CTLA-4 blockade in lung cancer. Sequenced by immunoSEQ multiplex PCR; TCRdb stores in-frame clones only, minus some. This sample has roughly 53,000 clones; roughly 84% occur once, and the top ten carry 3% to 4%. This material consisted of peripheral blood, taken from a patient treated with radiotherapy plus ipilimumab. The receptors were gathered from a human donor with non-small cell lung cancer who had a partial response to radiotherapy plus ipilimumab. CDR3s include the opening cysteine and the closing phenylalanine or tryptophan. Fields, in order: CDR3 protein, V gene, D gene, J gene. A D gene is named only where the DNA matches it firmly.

CDR3aa: CSVEEITGHYGYTF; v_gene: TRBV29-1; d_gene: .; j_gene: TRBJ1-2
CDR3aa: CASSERAGGHYGYTF; v_gene: TRBV6-1; d_gene: TRBD1; j_gene: TRBJ1-2
CDR3aa: CASSLVAGGPYEQYF; v_gene: TRBV5-6; d_gene: TRBD2; j_gene: TRBJ2-7
CDR3aa: CASRTLAGDTGELFF; v_gene: TRBV6-4; d_gene: TRBD2; j_gene: TRBJ2-2
CDR3aa: CASSSTGGAGKLFF; v_gene: TRBV6-5; d_gene: TRBD1; j_gene: TRBJ1-4
CDR3aa: CASSVPGQGSGAQYF; v_gene: TRBV7-9; d_gene: TRBD1; j_gene: TRBJ2-5
CDR3aa: CASSLGPAIGTANNYGYTF; v_gene: TRBV5-1; d_gene: TRBD1; j_gene: TRBJ1-2
CDR3aa: CASSNGQGGNSPLHF; v_gene: TRBV7-9; d_gene: TRBD1; j_gene: TRBJ1-6
CDR3aa: CASSLSGQSQQYF; v_gene: TRBV27; d_gene: TRBD1; j_gene: TRBJ2-7
CDR3aa: CASSGQGINQPQHF; v_gene: TRBV9; d_gene: TRBD1; j_gene: TRBJ1-5
CDR3aa: CATEWTGADTEAFF; v_gene: TRBV28; d_gene: TRBD1; j_gene: TRBJ1-1
CDR3aa: CASSFFMPGVSGSPLHF; v_gene: TRBV28; d_gene: .; j_gene: TRBJ1-6
CDR3aa: CASSPDRGGTEAFF; v_gene: TRBV5-6; d_gene: TRBD1; j_gene: TRBJ1-1
CDR3aa: CSVEWTGGDEAFF; v_gene: TRBV29-1; d_gene: TRBD1; j_gene: TRBJ1-1
CDR3aa: CASSPLGQGAGNQPQHF; v_gene: TRBV18; d_gene: TRBD1; j_gene: TRBJ1-5
CDR3aa: CASSYGVQGRDTQYF; v_gene: TRBV6-5; d_gene: .; j_gene: TRBJ2-3
CDR3aa: CASSLKVGTGGNEQFF; v_gene: TRBV11-2; d_gene: TRBD1; j_gene: TRBJ2-1
CDR3aa: CASTSGGSTYEQYF; v_gene: TRBV11-2; d_gene: .; j_gene: TRBJ2-7
CDR3aa: CASRDRATNQPQHF; v_gene: TRBV6-5; d_gene: TRBD1; j_gene: TRBJ1-5
CDR3aa: CASMPGGQETQYF; v_gene: TRBV6-6; d_gene: TRBD1; j_gene: TRBJ2-5
CDR3aa: CASRPTVHSYEQYF; v_gene: TRBV6-5; d_gene: .; j_gene: TRBJ2-7
CDR3aa: CASSQYSTGPNYGYTF; v_gene: TRBV4-1; d_gene: TRBD1; j_gene: TRBJ1-2
CDR3aa: CSVEDLIGGYEQYF; v_gene: TRBV29-1; d_gene: .; j_gene: TRBJ2-7
CDR3aa: CASSYGDRAGEQYF; v_gene: TRBV5-4; d_gene: TRBD1; j_gene: TRBJ2-7
CDR3aa: CAISKDSYEQYF; v_gene: TRBV10-3; d_gene: .; j_gene: TRBJ2-7
CDR3aa: CATSRDGTGREQYF; v_gene: TRBV15; d_gene: .; j_gene: TRBJ2-7
CDR3aa: CAISAVANSPLHF; v_gene: TRBV10-3; d_gene: .; j_gene: TRBJ1-6
CDR3aa: CASSLATGDQPQHF; v_gene: TRBV7-9; d_gene: .; j_gene: TRBJ1-5
CDR3aa: CASARGGVNTGELFF; v_gene: TRBV28; d_gene: TRBD2; j_gene: TRBJ2-2
CDR3aa: CASSYTVGGSNQPQHF; v_gene: TRBV7-8; d_gene: .; j_gene: TRBJ1-5
CDR3aa: CASSPRASGGAAEQFF; v_gene: TRBV18; d_gene: TRBD2; j_gene: TRBJ2-1